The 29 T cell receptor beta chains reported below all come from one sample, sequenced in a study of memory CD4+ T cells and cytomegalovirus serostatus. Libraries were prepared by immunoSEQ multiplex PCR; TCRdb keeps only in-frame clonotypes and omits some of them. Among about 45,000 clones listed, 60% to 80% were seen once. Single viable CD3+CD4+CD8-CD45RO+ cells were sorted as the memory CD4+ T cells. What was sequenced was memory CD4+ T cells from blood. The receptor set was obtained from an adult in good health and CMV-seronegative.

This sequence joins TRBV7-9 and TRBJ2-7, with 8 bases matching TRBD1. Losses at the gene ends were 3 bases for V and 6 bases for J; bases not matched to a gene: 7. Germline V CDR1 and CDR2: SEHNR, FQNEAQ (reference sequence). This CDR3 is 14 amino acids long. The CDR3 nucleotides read TGTGCCAGCAGCTTCTTCGGGACAGGACGCGAGCAGTACTTC. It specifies CASSFFGTGREQYF.

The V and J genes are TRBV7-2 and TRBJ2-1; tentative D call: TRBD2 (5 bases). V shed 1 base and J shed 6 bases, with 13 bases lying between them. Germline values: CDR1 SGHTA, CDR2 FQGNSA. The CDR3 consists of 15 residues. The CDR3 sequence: CASSLGLAPPNEQFF. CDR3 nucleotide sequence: TGTGCCAGCAGCTTAGGGTTAGCGCCCCCCAATGAGCAGTTCTTC.

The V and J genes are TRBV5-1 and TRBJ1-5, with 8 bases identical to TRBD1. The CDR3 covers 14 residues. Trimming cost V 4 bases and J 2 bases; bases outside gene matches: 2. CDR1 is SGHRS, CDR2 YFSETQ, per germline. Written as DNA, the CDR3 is TGCGCCAGCAGCGAACAGGGGGGCAATCAGCCCCAGCATTTT. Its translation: CASSEQGGNQPQHF.

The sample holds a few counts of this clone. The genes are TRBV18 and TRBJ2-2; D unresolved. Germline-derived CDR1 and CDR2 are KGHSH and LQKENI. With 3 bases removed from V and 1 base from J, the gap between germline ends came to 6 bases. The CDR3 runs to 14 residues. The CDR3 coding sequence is TGTGCCAGCTCACCGCCAGGGAACACCGGGGAGCTGTTTTTT. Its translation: CASSPPGNTGELFF.

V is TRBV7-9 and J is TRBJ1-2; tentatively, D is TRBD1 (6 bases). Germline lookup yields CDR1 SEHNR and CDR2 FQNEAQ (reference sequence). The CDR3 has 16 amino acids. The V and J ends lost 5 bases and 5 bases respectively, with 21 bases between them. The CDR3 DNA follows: TGTGCCAGCAGCGACCCGACAGGTGGGTCACTGTATGGCTACACCTTC. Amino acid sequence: CASSDPTGGSLYGYTF. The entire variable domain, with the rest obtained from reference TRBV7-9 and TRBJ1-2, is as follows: DTGVSQNPRHKITKRGQNVTFRCDPISEHNRLYWYRQTLGQGPEFLTYFQNEAQLEKSRLLSDRFSAERPKGSFSTLEIQRTEQGDSAMYLCASSDPTGGSLYGYTFGSGTRLTVV.

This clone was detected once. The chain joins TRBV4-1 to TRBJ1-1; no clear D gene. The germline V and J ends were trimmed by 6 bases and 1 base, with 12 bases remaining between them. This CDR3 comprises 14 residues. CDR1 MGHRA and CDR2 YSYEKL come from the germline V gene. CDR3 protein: CASRRPTTNTEAFF. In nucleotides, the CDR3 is TGCGCCAGCAGAAGGCCCACGACGAACACTGAAGCTTTCTTT.

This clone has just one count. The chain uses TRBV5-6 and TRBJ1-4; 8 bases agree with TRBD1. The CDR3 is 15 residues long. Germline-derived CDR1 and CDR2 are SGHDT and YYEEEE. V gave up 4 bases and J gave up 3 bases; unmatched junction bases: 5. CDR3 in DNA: TGTGCCAGCAGCGAGGGACAGGTGGCTAATGAAAAACTGTTTTTT. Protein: CASSEGQVANEKLFF.

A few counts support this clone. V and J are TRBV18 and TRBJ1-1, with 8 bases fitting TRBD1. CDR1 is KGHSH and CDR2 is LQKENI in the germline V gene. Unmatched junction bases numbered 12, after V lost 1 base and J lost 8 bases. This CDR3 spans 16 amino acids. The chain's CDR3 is CASSPRDRGPVGEAFF. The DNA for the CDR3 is TGTGCCAGCTCACCACGAGACAGGGGTCCAGTCGGGGAAGCTTTCTTT. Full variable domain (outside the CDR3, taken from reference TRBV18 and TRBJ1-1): NAGVMQNPRHLVRRRGQEARLRCSPMKGHSHVYWYRQLPEEGLKFMVYLQKENIIDESGMPKERFSAEFPKEGPSILRIQQVVRGDSAAYFCASSPRDRGPVGEAFFGQGTRLTVV.

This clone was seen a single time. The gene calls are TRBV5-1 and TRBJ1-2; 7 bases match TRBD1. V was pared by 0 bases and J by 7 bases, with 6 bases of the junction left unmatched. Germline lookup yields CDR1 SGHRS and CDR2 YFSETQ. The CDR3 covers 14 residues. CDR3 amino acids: CASSLEGRGTGYTF. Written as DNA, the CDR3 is TGCGCCAGCAGCTTGGAGGGCAGGGGGACTGGCTACACCTTC.

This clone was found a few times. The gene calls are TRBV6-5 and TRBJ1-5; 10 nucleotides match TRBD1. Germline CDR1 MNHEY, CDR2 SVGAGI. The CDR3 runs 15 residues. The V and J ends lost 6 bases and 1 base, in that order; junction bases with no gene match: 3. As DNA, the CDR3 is TGTGCCAGCAGGGGGACAGGGGCCAGCAATCAGCCCCAGCATTTT. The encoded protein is CASRGTGASNQPQHF.

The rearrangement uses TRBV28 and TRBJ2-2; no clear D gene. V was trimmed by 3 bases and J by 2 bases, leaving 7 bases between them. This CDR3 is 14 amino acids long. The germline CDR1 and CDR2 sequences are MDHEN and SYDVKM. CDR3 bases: TGTGCCAGCAGTTTGAGGCAAAACACCGGGGAGCTGTTTTTT. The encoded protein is CASSLRQNTGELFF.

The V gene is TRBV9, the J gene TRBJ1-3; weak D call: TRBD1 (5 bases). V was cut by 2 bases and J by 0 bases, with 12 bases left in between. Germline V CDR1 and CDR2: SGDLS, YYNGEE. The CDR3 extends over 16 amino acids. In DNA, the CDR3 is TGTGCCAGCAGCGTGGGACGGTTGGCCTCTGGAAACACCATATATTTT. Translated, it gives CASSVGRLASGNTIYF.

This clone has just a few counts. The CDR3 nucleotides read TGTGCCACCAGCAGAGTCCCAGGGACGAACACTGAAGCTTTCTTT. Protein sequence: CATSRVPGTNTEAFF. V is TRBV15 and J is TRBJ1-1, with a tentative D call TRBD1 (5 bases). Germline assignment: CDR1 LNHNV and CDR2 YYDKDF (reference sequence). V lost 1 base and J lost 1, with 10 bases in between. There are 15 residues in the CDR3.

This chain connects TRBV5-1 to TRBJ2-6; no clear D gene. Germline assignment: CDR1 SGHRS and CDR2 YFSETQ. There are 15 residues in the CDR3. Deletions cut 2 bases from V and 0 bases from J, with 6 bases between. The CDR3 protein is CASSFWNSGANVLTF. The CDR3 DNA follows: TGCGCCAGCAGCTTTTGGAACTCTGGGGCCAACGTCCTGACTTTC.

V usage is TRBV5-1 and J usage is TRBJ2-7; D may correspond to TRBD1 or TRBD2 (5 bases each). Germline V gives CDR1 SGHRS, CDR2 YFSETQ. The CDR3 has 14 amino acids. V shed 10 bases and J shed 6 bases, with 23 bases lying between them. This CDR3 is CAPREGFCIGEQYF. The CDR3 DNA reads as TGCGCCCCCCGAGAGGGGTTCTGCATAGGCGAGCAGTACTTC.

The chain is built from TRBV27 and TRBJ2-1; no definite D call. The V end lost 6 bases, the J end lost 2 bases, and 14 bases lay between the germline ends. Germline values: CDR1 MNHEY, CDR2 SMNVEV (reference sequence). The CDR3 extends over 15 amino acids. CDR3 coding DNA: TGTGCCAGCAGCCGCCGGCCGGGCGCCTACAATGAGCAGTTCTTC. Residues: CASSRRPGAYNEQFF.

CDR3 DNA sequence: TGCGCCAGCAGCCATGGACTAGCGGGGGGGGGCGACGAGCAGTACTTC. It specifies CASSHGLAGGGDEQYF. The chain carries TRBV4-1 and TRBJ2-7, with TRBD2 matching over 15 bases. This CDR3 spans 16 amino acids. V was pared by 3 bases and J by 5 bases, with 5 bases of the junction left unmatched. Germline CDR1 and CDR2: MGHRA and YSYEKL.

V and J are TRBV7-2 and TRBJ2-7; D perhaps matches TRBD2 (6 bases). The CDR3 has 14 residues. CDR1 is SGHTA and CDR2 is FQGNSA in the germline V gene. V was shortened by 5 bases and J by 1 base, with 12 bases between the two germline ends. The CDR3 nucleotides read TGTGCCAGCAGCCCTACTAGCCCTTCCTACGAGCAGTACTTC. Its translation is CASSPTSPSYEQYF.

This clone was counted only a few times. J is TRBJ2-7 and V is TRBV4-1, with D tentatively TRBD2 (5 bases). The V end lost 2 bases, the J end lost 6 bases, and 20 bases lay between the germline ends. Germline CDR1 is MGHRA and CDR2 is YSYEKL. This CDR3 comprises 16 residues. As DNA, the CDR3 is TGCGCCAGCAGCCAATCCCTGACTCGGGGTCCCTTCGAGCAGTACTTC. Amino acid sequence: CASSQSLTRGPFEQYF.

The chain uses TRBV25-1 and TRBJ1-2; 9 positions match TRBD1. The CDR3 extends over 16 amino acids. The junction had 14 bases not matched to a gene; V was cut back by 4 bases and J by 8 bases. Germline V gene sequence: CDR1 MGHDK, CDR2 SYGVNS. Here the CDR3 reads CASSAIGTGLVGGYTF. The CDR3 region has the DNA TGTGCCAGCAGTGCGATAGGGACAGGGTTGGTAGGCGGCTACACCTTC.

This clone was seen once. The CDR3 loop reads CASSDSTTANYGYTF. CDR3 DNA: TGTGCCAGCAGCGACTCGACGACAGCTAACTATGGCTACACCTTC. This chain connects TRBV7-2 to TRBJ1-2; D is possibly TRBD1 (5 bases). This CDR3 has 15 amino acids. The germline gives CDR1 SGHTA, CDR2 FQGNSA. Deletions cut 5 bases from V and 0 bases from J, with 13 bases between.

This CDR3 is CSLALVDDTQYF. Here the CDR3 DNA reads TGCAGCCTAGCTCTCGTGGATGATACGCAGTATTTT. This chain joins TRBV29-1 and TRBJ2-3; a weak D match, TRBD2 (5 bases). CDR1 and CDR2 (germline): SQVTM, ANQGSEA. This CDR3 has 12 amino acids. V shed 8 bases and J shed 6 bases, with 15 bases lying between them.

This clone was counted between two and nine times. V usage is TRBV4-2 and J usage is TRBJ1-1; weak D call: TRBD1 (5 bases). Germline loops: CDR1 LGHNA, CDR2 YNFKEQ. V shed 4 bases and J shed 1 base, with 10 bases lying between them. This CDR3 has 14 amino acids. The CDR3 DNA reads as TGTGCCAGCAGCCGTCAGGGTTCGAACACTGAAGCTTTCTTT. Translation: CASSRQGSNTEAFF.

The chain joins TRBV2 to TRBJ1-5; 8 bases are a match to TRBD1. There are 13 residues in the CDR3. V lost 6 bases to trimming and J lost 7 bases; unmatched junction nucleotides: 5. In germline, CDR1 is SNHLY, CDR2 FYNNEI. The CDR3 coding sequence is TGTGCCAGCAGACAGGGGGATAACCAGCCCCAGCATTTT. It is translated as CASRQGDNQPQHF.

CDR3 bases: TGTGCCAGCAGTTTATTGAGTGGGGGGGGGACCCAGTACTTC. Its translation is CASSLLSGGGTQYF. The chain joins TRBV28 to TRBJ2-5; TRBD2 matches 7 bases. J lost 7 bases, V lost 1 base, and 6 bases had no gene match. This CDR3 contains 14 residues. Germline CDR1 is MDHEN and CDR2 is SYDVKM.

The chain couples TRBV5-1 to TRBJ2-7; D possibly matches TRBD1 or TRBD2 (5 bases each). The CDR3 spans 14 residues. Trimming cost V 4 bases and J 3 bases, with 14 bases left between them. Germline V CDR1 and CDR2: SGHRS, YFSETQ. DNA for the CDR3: TGCGCCAGCAGCCCAGACCCAGGGAGCTACGAGCAGTACTTC. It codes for CASSPDPGSYEQYF.

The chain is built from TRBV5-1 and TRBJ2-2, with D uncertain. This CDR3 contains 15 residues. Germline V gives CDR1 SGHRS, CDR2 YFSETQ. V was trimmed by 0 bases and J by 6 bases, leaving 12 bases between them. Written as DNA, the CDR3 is TGCGCCAGCAGCTTGGTATTTTCGGGTGCCGGGGAGCTGTTTTTT. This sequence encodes CASSLVFSGAGELFF.

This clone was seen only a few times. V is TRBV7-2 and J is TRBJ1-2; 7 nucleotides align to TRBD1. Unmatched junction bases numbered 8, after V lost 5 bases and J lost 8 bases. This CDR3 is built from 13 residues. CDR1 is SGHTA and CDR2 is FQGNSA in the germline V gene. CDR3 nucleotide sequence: TGTGCCAGCAGCCCAGGGGGATTCGGCGGCTACACCTTC. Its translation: CASSPGGFGGYTF.

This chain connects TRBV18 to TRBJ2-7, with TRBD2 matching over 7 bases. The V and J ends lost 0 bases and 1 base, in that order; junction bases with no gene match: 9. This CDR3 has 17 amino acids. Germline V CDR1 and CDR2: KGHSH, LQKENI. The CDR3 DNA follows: TGTGCCAGCTCACCACCGATTTTCGGCGGGGGTTCCTACGAGCAGTACTTC. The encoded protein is CASSPPIFGGGSYEQYF.